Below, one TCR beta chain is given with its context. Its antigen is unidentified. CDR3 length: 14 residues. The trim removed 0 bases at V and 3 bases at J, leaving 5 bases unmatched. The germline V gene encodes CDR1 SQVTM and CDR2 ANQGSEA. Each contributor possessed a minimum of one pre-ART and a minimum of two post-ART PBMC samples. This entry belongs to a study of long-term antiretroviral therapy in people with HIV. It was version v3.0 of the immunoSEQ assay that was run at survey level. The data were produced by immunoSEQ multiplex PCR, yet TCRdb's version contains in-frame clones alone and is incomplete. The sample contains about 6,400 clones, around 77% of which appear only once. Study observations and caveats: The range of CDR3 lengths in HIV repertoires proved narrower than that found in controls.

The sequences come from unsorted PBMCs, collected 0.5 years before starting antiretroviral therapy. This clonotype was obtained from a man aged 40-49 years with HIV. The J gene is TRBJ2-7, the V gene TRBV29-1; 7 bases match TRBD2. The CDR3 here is CSVEDPASGYEQYF. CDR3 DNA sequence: TGCAGCGTTGAAGATCCCGCTAGCGGCTACGAGCAGTACTTC.